This T cell receptor beta chain was sequenced for a study of cytomegalovirus exposure and HLA in healthy donors. Concerning this clone: Its antigen is undetermined.

Study-wide results and limits: Most sequenced TCRs were rare (though some public TCRs occurred in many donors).

The length of the CDR3 is 15 residues. V gave up 5 bases and J gave up 8 bases, with 19 bases separating them. Germline V lookup: CDR1 SEHNR, CDR2 FQNEAQ (reference sequence). Both 60 Vbeta primers and 13 Jbeta primers went into the PCR. Assay: immunoSEQ multiplex PCR; the TCRdb copy retains only in-frame clones and omits some. The profile shows about 78,000 clones, roughly 63% of them singletons. This chain links TRBV7-9 with TRBJ2-1; a possible D gene is TRBD2 (7 bases). This TCR derives from a man aged 30-40 years in good health and CMV-seropositive. The sample taken for sequencing was PBMCs. In DNA form, the CDR3 reads TGTGCCAGCAGCCCCACGGGGGGCAGGCAATATGAGCAGTTCTTC. Translating it yields CASSPTGGRQYEQFF.